This is a list of T cell receptor beta chains from one sample in a study of CD4+ T cells in melanoma. Method: immunoSEQ multiplex PCR; TCRdb's copy keeps in-frame clones and lacks some. Among over 130,000 clones listed, over 90% were seen once. The origin of the receptors is a human donor with melanoma. CDR3s include the opening cysteine and the closing phenylalanine or tryptophan. Each record gives: CDR3 DNA, CDR3 protein, D gene, V gene, J gene, clone size. A D gene is named only where the DNA matches it firmly. Size is omitted from some rows. Given values are once, few, many or a class for expanded clones.

cdr3_nt: TGCGCCAGCAGCCCTACAGGGTCGGGGGGCTTTACGGGAGCTTTCTTT; cdr3_aa: CASSPTGSGGFTGAFF; d_call: -; v_call: TRBV5-1; j_call: TRBJ1-1; clone_size: -
cdr3_nt: TGTGCCAGCAGTTTCTACACTGAAGCTTTCTTT; cdr3_aa: CASSFYTEAFF; d_call: -; v_call: TRBV6-6; j_call: TRBJ1-1; clone_size: once
cdr3_nt: TGTGCCAGCGGGGACCTTAATTCACCCCTCCACTTT; cdr3_aa: CASGDLNSPLHF; d_call: -; v_call: TRBV27; j_call: TRBJ1-6; clone_size: few
cdr3_nt: TGTGCCAGCTCCGGGGACTTCTACGAGCAGTACTTC; cdr3_aa: CASSGDFYEQYF; d_call: -; v_call: TRBV18; j_call: TRBJ2-7; clone_size: -
cdr3_nt: TGTGCCAGCAGCGTCGACTTCTACCAAGAGACCCAGTACTTC; cdr3_aa: CASSVDFYQETQYF; d_call: -; v_call: TRBV9; j_call: TRBJ2-5; clone_size: -
cdr3_nt: TGTGCCAGCAGCTTGCAGGGGCGATCCTCCTACGAGCAGTACTTC; cdr3_aa: CASSLQGRSSYEQYF; d_call: -; v_call: TRBV7-2; j_call: TRBJ2-7; clone_size: -
cdr3_nt: TGTGCCAGCAGCTGGGCAGTCCGAGCTGGAAATCAGCCCCAGCATTTT; cdr3_aa: CASSWAVRAGNQPQHF; d_call: -; v_call: TRBV7-3; j_call: TRBJ1-5; clone_size: few
cdr3_nt: TGTGCCAGCACCATGGGGCAGCCCCAGCATTTT; cdr3_aa: CASTMGQPQHF; d_call: -; v_call: TRBV6-1; j_call: TRBJ1-5; clone_size: -
cdr3_nt: TGTGCCACCAGCAGAGGGGGGCAGCTCTATGGCTACACCTTC; cdr3_aa: CATSRGGQLYGYTF; d_call: -; v_call: TRBV15; j_call: TRBJ1-2; clone_size: -
cdr3_nt: TGTGCCAGCAGCTTGACAGACATCTATGGCTACACCTTC; cdr3_aa: CASSLTDIYGYTF; d_call: -; v_call: TRBV7-2; j_call: TRBJ1-2; clone_size: -
cdr3_nt: TGTGCCAGCAGTTCGGCCGGGACAGCAGGAGATACGCAGTATTTT; cdr3_aa: CASSSAGTAGDTQYF; d_call: TRBD1; v_call: TRBV27; j_call: TRBJ2-3; clone_size: once
cdr3_nt: TGTGCCAGCAGCCAAGGTCCATTTGGGCGCGGCAATGAGCAGTTCTTC; cdr3_aa: CASSQGPFGRGNEQFF; d_call: -; v_call: TRBV7-9; j_call: TRBJ2-1; clone_size: -
cdr3_nt: TGTGCCAGTAGTATTGGCAGCGTGCACTATGGCTACACCTTC; cdr3_aa: CASSIGSVHYGYTF; d_call: -; v_call: TRBV19; j_call: TRBJ1-2; clone_size: -
cdr3_nt: TGTGCCAGTAGTCCCCTCCGGGACAGGGGTTGGGGTAATTCACCCCTCCACTTT; cdr3_aa: CASSPLRDRGWGNSPLHF; d_call: TRBD1; v_call: TRBV19; j_call: TRBJ1-6; clone_size: -
cdr3_nt: TGCGCCAGCAGCCGACCCTCGACAGGATTTTCCGGGGAGCTGTTTTTT; cdr3_aa: CASSRPSTGFSGELFF; d_call: -; v_call: TRBV4-1; j_call: TRBJ2-2; clone_size: -
cdr3_nt: TGTGCCAGCAGTCGGGACAGGGGTATAAGTGCTTTCTTT; cdr3_aa: CASSRDRGISAFF; d_call: TRBD1; v_call: TRBV6-5; j_call: TRBJ1-1; clone_size: -
cdr3_nt: TGTGCCAGCAGCAATGAAGGCAAAAGACCCCAGCATTTT; cdr3_aa: CASSNEGKRPQHF; d_call: -; v_call: TRBV27; j_call: TRBJ1-5; clone_size: -
cdr3_nt: TGTGCCAGCTCACCATCACGGGGGAAAACTGAAGCTTTCTTT; cdr3_aa: CASSPSRGKTEAFF; d_call: -; v_call: TRBV18; j_call: TRBJ1-1; clone_size: once
cdr3_nt: TGCGCCAGCAGCCAAGCACAGGGTTCACAGCCCCAGCATTTT; cdr3_aa: CASSQAQGSQPQHF; d_call: -; v_call: TRBV4-1; j_call: TRBJ1-5; clone_size: -
cdr3_nt: TGTGCCAGCGGGTCCCACAGTATTGGGTCGACAGATACGCAGTATTTT; cdr3_aa: CASGSHSIGSTDTQYF; d_call: -; v_call: TRBV6-6; j_call: TRBJ2-3; clone_size: -
cdr3_nt: TGTGCCATCAGTGATTGGGACGGGGATCAGCCCCAGCATTTT; cdr3_aa: CAISDWDGDQPQHF; d_call: -; v_call: TRBV10-3; j_call: TRBJ1-5; clone_size: -
cdr3_nt: TGTGCCAGCAGCCTCCTCGGGGGGGAGATTTACACCGGGGAGCTGTTTTTT; cdr3_aa: CASSLLGGEIYTGELFF; d_call: TRBD2; v_call: TRBV7-6; j_call: TRBJ2-2; clone_size: -
cdr3_nt: TGTGCCAGTAGTAGGGGCGGCGGGGGGAGTACAGATACGCAGTATTTT; cdr3_aa: CASSRGGGGSTDTQYF; d_call: TRBD2; v_call: TRBV19; j_call: TRBJ2-3; clone_size: -
cdr3_nt: TGTGCCAGTAGAGGGGACGGGCAAGAGACCCAGTACTTC; cdr3_aa: CASRGDGQETQYF; d_call: -; v_call: TRBV19; j_call: TRBJ2-5; clone_size: -
cdr3_nt: TGTGCCAGCAGTGGGACCGGGACAGCCAAAGGAAAACTGTTTTTT; cdr3_aa: CASSGTGTAKGKLFF; d_call: TRBD1; v_call: TRBV6-1; j_call: TRBJ1-4; clone_size: -
cdr3_nt: TGTGCCAGCAGAGAACGGACTAGCTCGGCGCGAGAGACCCAGTACTTC; cdr3_aa: CASRERTSSARETQYF; d_call: TRBD2; v_call: TRBV6-1; j_call: TRBJ2-5; clone_size: -
cdr3_nt: TGTGCCAGCAACACGGTCGTGAACACTGAAGCTTTCTTT; cdr3_aa: CASNTVVNTEAFF; d_call: -; v_call: TRBV2; j_call: TRBJ1-1; clone_size: -
cdr3_nt: TGCGCCAGCAGCTTGACGTTCCCGGGACTAGCGGGCAATGAGCAGTTCTTC; cdr3_aa: CASSLTFPGLAGNEQFF; d_call: TRBD2; v_call: TRBV5-1; j_call: TRBJ2-1; clone_size: -
cdr3_nt: TGTGCCAGCAGTTTGAGGGGCCCCGGCTACGAGCAGTACTTC; cdr3_aa: CASSLRGPGYEQYF; d_call: -; v_call: TRBV27; j_call: TRBJ2-7; clone_size: -
cdr3_nt: TGTGCCAGCAGCCAGAAATTAGAACGAAAGAACACTGAAGCTTTCTTT; cdr3_aa: CASSQKLERKNTEAFF; d_call: -; v_call: TRBV11-3; j_call: TRBJ1-1; clone_size: -